This entry is about one TCR beta chain. The antigen it binds to is not known. Nothing much larger sits one base from this clone, and base qualities are not available. TCR beta CDR3 regions were sequenced from DNA using the immunoSEQ Assay. The original pipeline was this. To compute T cell density, TCR beta template counts were normalized to usable DNA, which was estimated by amplifying housekeeping genes. Richness was estimated using the preseqR package, with extrapolation to 400,000 templates for PBMC samples and to 120,000 templates for tissue samples. Clonality was defined as one minus Pielou's evenness. Tissue-enriched TCRs were identified through differential abundance testing performed on productive amino-acid clonotypes, with a minimum total count of 5 and an alpha of 0.1. The Jaccard Index and the Morisita Overlap Index were used to measure repertoire overlap between compartments. GLIPH clustered TCR beta CDR3s with public tetramer-defined viral CDR3s; viral motifs required at least three viral sequences plus V-gene enrichment. Sourced from immuneACCESS, this table was stored by TCRdb with only in-frame sequences that have V and J called. A share of the clones is absent; for the studies checked, an unresolved V gene accounts for under half, and the remainder has no known explanation. Clone size and V and J calls were adopted from that table, with D and trimming inferred from the DNA. In this sample the table shows 40,000 to 50,000 clones, almost 90% of which occur a single time. The ten largest clonotypes hold roughly 2.7% of the sample.

The germline V gene supplies CDR1 MGHRA and CDR2 YSYEKL. The V end loses 3 bases and the J end loses 3 bases, and a stretch of 8 bases separates them. From its cysteine to its phenylalanine, the CDR3 spans 13 amino acids. Here the CDR3 DNA is all that survives: 39 bases in frame from base 1. These data are taken from a study of T cells in localized non-small cell lung cancer (dated by TCRdb to about 2020). The study in broad terms: Comparing tumors with uninvolved tumor-adjacent lungs, the study looked at the T cell repertoires of a few hundred patients with early-stage NSCLC. All 250 or so NSCLC patients in the cohort were treatment-naive and had localized lung tumors that were resected. NSCLC patients had a mean age of roughly 64 years, and more than 120 were male and some 98 female. Overall study results and their limits: Because multi-region tumor sequencing was not done, intratumor heterogeneity could not be ruled out. Uninvolved tumor-adjacent lung showed the highest T cell clonality, higher than tumor, which suggests more focused antigenic responses in the uninvolved tumor-adjacent lung. Longer overall survival was associated with higher T cell density in blood, whereas shorter survival was associated with higher clonality in adjacent lung. Because the study design was exploratory, TCR variables were selected using unadjusted p-values without false-discovery rate correction. Of the top 100 tumor clones, a median of about 53 were detected in paired uninvolved adjacent lung; roughly 29 were also among that lung's top 100.

At diagnosis, tumor, uninvolved tumor-adjacent lung and peripheral blood were collected and then preserved as a mix of FFPE and fresh-frozen material. For TCR repertoire profiling, the blood samples were analyzed as peripheral blood mononuclear cells. Recombination connected TRBV4-1 to TRBJ1-1, with the D gene uncertain. Sequencing used peripheral blood, obtained before any cancer treatment. The clonotype originates from a female donor older than 55 with stage I squamous cell lung carcinoma. The CDR3 reads as follows: CASSQPLDTEAFF. In nucleotides, the sequence is TGCGCCAGCAGCCAGCCCTTAGACACTGAAGCTTTCTTT.